This T cell receptor (beta chain) was sequenced during a study of blood T cell repertoires in COVID-19. About the research overall: There were acute and convalescent COVID-19 samples, and they came from the United States, Italy and Spain. PBMCs, B-cell-depleted T cells, or T cells were the source of the cDNA or gDNA that made up the material.

Enrollees, roughly 18 to 89 years old, lived in approximately 25 US areas. After removal of 6 bases from V and 6 bases from J, the junction contained 7 bases not matched to a gene. This CDR3 contains 13 residues. In germline, CDR1 is SGHTA, CDR2 FQGNSA. Original handling: Reference gene primer amplification gave nucleated cell count estimates. Produced via immunoSEQ multiplex PCR; TCRdb's table is partial and in-frame only. V and J calls and clone size come straight from that table; D and trimming were deduced from the DNA. The sample consists of around 340,000 clones, about 86% of them appearing once.

The clonotype comes from a woman in her thirties or forties with acute COVID-19. The chain links TRBV7-2 to TRBJ2-7, with 8 bases identical to TRBD1. The sequenced material came from PBMCs or T cells enriched from blood (not recorded which). Written as DNA, the CDR3 is TGTGCCAGCAGGTCGACCGGGACAGGCGAGCAGTACTTC. Translation: CASRSTGTGEQYF.